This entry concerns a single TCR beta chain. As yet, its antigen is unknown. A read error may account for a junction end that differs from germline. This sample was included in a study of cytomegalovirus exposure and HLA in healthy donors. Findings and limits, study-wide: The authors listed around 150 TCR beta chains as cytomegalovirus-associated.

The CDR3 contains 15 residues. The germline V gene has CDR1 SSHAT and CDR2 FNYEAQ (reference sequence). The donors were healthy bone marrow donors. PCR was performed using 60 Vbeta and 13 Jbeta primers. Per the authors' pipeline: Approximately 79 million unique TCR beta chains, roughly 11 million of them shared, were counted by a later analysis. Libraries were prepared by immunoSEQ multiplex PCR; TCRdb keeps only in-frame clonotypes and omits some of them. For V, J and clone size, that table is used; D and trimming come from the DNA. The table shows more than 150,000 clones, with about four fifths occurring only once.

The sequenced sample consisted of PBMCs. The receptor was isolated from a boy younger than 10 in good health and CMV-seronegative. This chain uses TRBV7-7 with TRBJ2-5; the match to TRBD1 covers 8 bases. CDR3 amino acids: CASSLGGTGGETQYF. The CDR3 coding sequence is TGTGCTAGCAGCTTAGGGGGGACAGGCGGGGAGACCCAGTACTTC. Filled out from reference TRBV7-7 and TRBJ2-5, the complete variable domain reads GAGVSQSPRYKVTKRGQDVTLRCDPISSHATLYWYQQALGQGPEFLTYFNYEAQPDKSGLPSDRFSAERPEGSISTLTIQRTEQRDSAMYRCASSLGGTGGETQYFGPGTRLLVL.